Many counts were recorded for the clone carrying this T cell receptor (beta chain). What it recognizes is unknown. Individual cDNA molecules were tagged with unique molecular identifiers, the study reported. TCRdb recomputed calls from the 5' RACE reads with MiXCR, one row per CDR3 protein. The table has approximately 31,000 distinct CDR3 sequences, under 7.5% seen once; the top ten hold approximately 2.7%. The data belong to a study of early T cells in non-severe SARS-CoV-2 infection. Overall study: Unpaired chains resulted from sequencing bulk RNA of unsorted whole blood. Study conclusions and caveats: Private and CD4 specificities were missed by VDJdb matching, which favored anti-spike CD8 responses.

The receptor's source is an adult who was a healthcare worker with PCR-confirmed SARS-CoV-2 infection or an uninfected control (not recorded which). Sequencing was carried out using whole blood.

The chain's CDR3 is CASSTTGTGLTSNQPQHF. The DNA of the CDR3 is TGTGCCAGCAGTACTACCGGGACAGGGTTAACAAGCAATCAGCCCCAGCATTTT. The chain combines TRBV28 with TRBJ1-5; 9 nucleotides match TRBD1. Trimming at V came to 5 bases and at J to 1 base, leaving 12 bases not matched to a gene. This CDR3 contains 18 residues. Germline V gene data show CDR1 as MDHEN and CDR2 as SYDVKM.